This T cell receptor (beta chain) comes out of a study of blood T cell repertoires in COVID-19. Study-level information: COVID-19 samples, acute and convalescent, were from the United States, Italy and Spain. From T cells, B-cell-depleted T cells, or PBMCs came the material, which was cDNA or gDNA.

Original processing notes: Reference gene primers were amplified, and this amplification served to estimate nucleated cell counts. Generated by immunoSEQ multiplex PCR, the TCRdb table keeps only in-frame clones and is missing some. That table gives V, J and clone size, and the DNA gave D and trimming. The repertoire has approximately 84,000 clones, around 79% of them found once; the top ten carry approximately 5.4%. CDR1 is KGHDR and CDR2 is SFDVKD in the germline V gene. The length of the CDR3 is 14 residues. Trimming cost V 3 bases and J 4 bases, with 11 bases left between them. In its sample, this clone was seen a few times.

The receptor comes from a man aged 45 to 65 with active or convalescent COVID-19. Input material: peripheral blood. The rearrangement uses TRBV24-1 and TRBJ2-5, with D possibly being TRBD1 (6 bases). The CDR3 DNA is TGTGCCACCAGTGATCCTGGACAGTTAGAGACCCAGTACTTC. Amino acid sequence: CATSDPGQLETQYF.